Following are 23 T cell receptor beta chains from one sample sequenced in a study of PD-1 blockade in classical Hodgkin lymphoma. Method: immunoSEQ multiplex PCR; TCRdb's copy keeps in-frame clones and lacks some. The sample holds tens of thousands of clones, about 75% seen once. As to time point: cycle 4 day 1 (C4D1), after five to seven weeks of nivolumab. All patients experienced relapse after autologous stem cell transplantation, and brentuximab vedotin exposure was variable. The sequencing here drew on peripheral blood mononuclear cells (PBMCs), taken before the fourth cycle of nivolumab. These receptors were taken from a human donor with classical Hodgkin lymphoma.

This clone was detected a few times. The chain joins TRBV30 to TRBJ1-5, with D unclear. Germline loops: CDR1 GTSNPN, CDR2 SVGIG (reference sequence). V shed 1 base and J shed 6 bases, with 10 bases lying between them. The length of the CDR3 is 13 residues. CDR3 amino acids: CAWSEDAGQPQHF. DNA of the CDR3: TGTGCCTGGAGTGAAGACGCAGGTCAGCCCCAGCATTTT.

V usage is TRBV7-9 and J usage is TRBJ2-1, with a possible D match to TRBD1 (5 bases). Looked up from germline, CDR1 is SEHNR and CDR2 is FQNEAQ (reference sequence). The CDR3 is 16 amino acids. With 5 bases removed from V and 0 bases from J, the gap between germline ends came to 14 bases. CDR3: CASSPFRTSSYNEQFF. Written as DNA, the CDR3 is TGTGCCAGCAGCCCTTTCAGGACAAGCTCCTACAATGAGCAGTTCTTC.

This clone was picked up a small number of times. The chain combines TRBV11-3 with TRBJ1-5; D call uncertain. Germline CDR1 reads SGHNT; CDR2 reads YENEEA. The CDR3 consists of 15 residues. The V end lost 5 bases, the J end lost 2 bases, and 13 bases lay between the germline ends. CDR3 in amino acids: CASSRTLAGNQPQHF. Written as DNA, the CDR3 is TGTGCCAGCAGCCGGACTCTGGCGGGCAATCAGCCCCAGCATTTT. The full variable domain, in which reference TRBV11-3 and TRBJ1-5 provide the parts outside the CDR3, is EAGVVQSPRYKIIEKKQPVAFWCNPISGHNTLYWYLQNLGQGPELLIRYENEEAVDDSQLPKDRFSAERLKGVDSTLKIQPAELGDSAVYLCASSRTLAGNQPQHFGDGTRLSIL.

In nucleotides, the CDR3 is TGTGCCAGCAGTTTGGACAAGGAGGGGTCCTGGGACACTGAAGCTTTCTTT. Its translation is CASSLDKEGSWDTEAFF. The rearrangement joins TRBV28 to TRBJ1-1; tentative D call: TRBD1 (5 bases). Germline V lookup: CDR1 MDHEN, CDR2 SYDVKM. V was pared by 3 bases and J by 3 bases, with 20 bases between. The CDR3 covers 17 residues. Together with reference TRBV28 and TRBJ1-1, the CDR3 gives the full variable domain: DVKVTQSSRYLVKRTGEKVFLECVQDMDHENMFWYRQDPGLGLRLIYFSYDVKMKEKGDIPEGYSVSREKKERFSLILESASTNQTSMYLCASSLDKEGSWDTEAFFGQGTRLTVV.

The V and J genes are TRBV6-6 and TRBJ2-7, with TRBD1 matching over 7 bases. Germline V lookup: CDR1 MNHNY, CDR2 SVGAGI (reference sequence). The CDR3 sequence is 16 residues long. The trim removed 2 bases at V and 1 base at J, leaving 8 bases unmatched. The CDR3 DNA sequence: TGTGCCAGCAGTTACGACGCGCCGGGACAGTCCTACGAGCAGTACTTC. This codes for CASSYDAPGQSYEQYF.

The rearrangement uses TRBV28 and TRBJ1-6, with unresolved D. V gave up 3 bases and J gave up 0 bases, with 15 bases separating them. CDR1 and CDR2 (germline): MDHEN, SYDVKM. This CDR3 contains 18 residues. The CDR3: CASSFLNRGSSYNSPLHF. The CDR3 region has the DNA TGTGCCAGCAGTTTCTTAAATCGGGGAAGCTCCTATAATTCACCCCTCCACTTT.

The chain uses TRBV4-3 and TRBJ2-7, with TRBD2 matching over 8 bases. Germline loops: CDR1 LGHNA, CDR2 YSLEER. J gave up 5 bases and V 0 bases, and 9 bases lay outside the gene matches. The CDR3 consists of 16 residues. This CDR3 is CASSQDRTSPGDEQYF. Here the CDR3 DNA reads TGCGCCAGCAGCCAAGACCGGACTAGCCCGGGGGACGAGCAGTACTTC.

The chain links TRBV30 to TRBJ2-1; 11 bases match TRBD2. Germline V gene data show CDR1 as GTSNPN and CDR2 as SVGIG (reference sequence). CDR3 size: 15 residues. Trimming took 1 base from V and 9 from J; bases not matched to a gene: 8. This CDR3 is CAWSGASGRYGEQFF. The DNA for the CDR3 is TGTGCCTGGAGTGGGGCTAGCGGGAGGTATGGTGAGCAGTTCTTC. The entire variable domain, with the rest obtained from reference TRBV30 and TRBJ2-1, is as follows: SQTIHQWPATLVQPVGSPLSLECTVEGTSNPNLYWYRQAAGRGLQLLFYSVGIGQISSEVPQNLSASRPQDRQFILSSKKLLLSDSGFYLCAWSGASGRYGEQFFGPGTRLTVL.

The CDR3 nucleotides are TGTGCCAGCAGCTTTTATATGGGAAACAGGGGAGGGGAGCTGTTTTTT. Its translation is CASSFYMGNRGGELFF. The chain links TRBV7-8 to TRBJ2-2; TRBD1 agrees at 7 bases. Germline V lookup: CDR1 SGHVS, CDR2 FQNEAQ. The trim removed 3 bases at V and 8 bases at J, leaving 12 bases unmatched. The CDR3 has 16 amino acids.

J is TRBJ1-1 and V is TRBV6-1; no clear D gene. This CDR3 contains 13 residues. Germline CDR1 reads MNHNS; CDR2 reads SASEGT. V was clipped by 3 bases and J by 1 base, with 6 bases between them. The CDR3 sequence is CASSDGKNTEAFF. In DNA form, the CDR3 reads TGTGCCAGCAGTGACGGAAAGAACACTGAAGCTTTCTTT.

V gene TRBV11-3 combines with J gene TRBJ2-7, with D tentatively TRBD2 (5 bases). V lost 4 bases, J lost 7 bases, and 11 bases lay in between. Germline values: CDR1 SGHNT, CDR2 YENEEA. There are 12 residues in the CDR3. CDR3 amino acids: CASSSFSGEQYF. For the CDR3, the DNA is TGTGCCAGCAGCTCTTTTTCGGGGGAGCAGTACTTC. Combining the CDR3 with reference TRBV11-3 and TRBJ2-7 gives the whole variable domain EAGVVQSPRYKIIEKKQPVAFWCNPISGHNTLYWYLQNLGQGPELLIRYENEEAVDDSQLPKDRFSAERLKGVDSTLKIQPAELGDSAVYLCASSSFSGEQYFGPGTRLTVT.

The CDR3 sequence is CASSVGQGRGAFF. The CDR3 DNA is TGTGCCAGCAGCGTGGGACAGGGGAGGGGAGCTTTCTTT. V is TRBV13 and J is TRBJ1-1; 10 nucleotides match TRBD1. Germline V gene sequence: CDR1 PRHDT, CDR2 FYEKMQ (reference sequence). Germline trimming cut 5 bases from V and 10 bases from J; bases unmatched to any gene: 7. The CDR3 length is 13 residues. Full variable domain (outside the CDR3, taken from reference TRBV13 and TRBJ1-1): AAGVIQSPRHLIKEKRETATLKCYPIPRHDTVYWYQQGPGQDPQFLISFYEKMQSDKGSIPDRFSAQQFSDYHSELNMSSLELGDSALYFCASSVGQGRGAFFGQGTRLTVV.

The genes are TRBV6-6 and TRBJ1-2, with D possibly TRBD1 on 5 matching bases. CDR3 length: 15 amino acids. V was cut by 0 bases and J by 5 bases, with 13 bases left in between. The germline gives CDR1 MNHNY, CDR2 SVGAGI (reference sequence). CDR3: CASSYSKGQSYGYTF. CDR3 nucleotides: TGTGCCAGCAGTTACTCGAAGGGGCAGAGTTATGGCTACACCTTC.

V usage is TRBV15 and J usage is TRBJ2-7; no reliable D call. The CDR3 is 11 amino acids. Trimming pared 0 bases from V and 11 bases from J, leaving 8 bases between. The V gene's germline CDR1 is LNHNV and CDR2 YYDKDF (reference sequence). The CDR3, as DNA: TGTGCCACCAGCAGAGAAGGAAAGAAGTACTTC. Its translation is CATSREGKKYF.

The chain carries TRBV28 and TRBJ2-5; the match to TRBD2 covers 10 bases. Germline CDR1 is MDHEN and CDR2 is SYDVKM. This CDR3 region has 13 residues. V shed 3 bases, J shed 8 bases, and the junction held 3 bases outside the gene matches. CDR3 protein: CASSFSGRVTQYF. CDR3 bases: TGTGCCAGCAGTTTCAGCGGGAGGGTAACCCAGTACTTC.

The chain has TRBV5-4 and TRBJ2-2; tentatively, D is TRBD2 (5 bases). Trimming took off 2 bases at V and 7 bases at J, with 6 bases between the two ends. Per germline, CDR1 SGHNT and CDR2 YYREEE (reference sequence). This CDR3 is built from 12 residues. The CDR3 loop reads CASSLAVGELFF. As DNA, the CDR3 is TGTGCCAGCAGCTTAGCGGTCGGGGAGCTGTTTTTT.

The chain couples TRBV4-3 to TRBJ2-3, with 15 bases fitting TRBD2. Germline values: CDR1 LGHNA, CDR2 YSLEER. Trimming removed 3 bases from V and 3 bases from J; junction bases left unmatched: 13. The CDR3 is made up of 20 amino acids. The CDR3 sequence: CASSHPPGSGTSGRTDTQYF. The CDR3 nucleotides read TGCGCCAGCAGCCATCCTCCGGGGTCTGGGACTAGCGGGAGGACAGATACGCAGTATTTT.

In this sample, this clone turned up many times. This chain connects TRBV6-5 to TRBJ1-2; a weak D match, TRBD1 (6 bases). The germline V gene has CDR1 MNHEY and CDR2 SVGAGI. V lost 0 bases, J lost 6 bases, and 14 bases lay in between. The CDR3 length is 15 residues. As DNA, the CDR3 is TGTGCCAGCAGTTACTCAGGGGGAAGTATTAATGGCTACACCTTC. As protein: CASSYSGGSINGYTF.

V usage is TRBV9 and J usage is TRBJ2-1; TRBD2 aligns across 9 bases. CDR1 and CDR2 (germline): SGDLS, YYNGEE. This CDR3 contains 15 residues. After removal of 4 bases from V and 8 bases from J, the junction contained 10 bases not matched to a gene. DNA of the CDR3: TGTGCCAGCAGCCCTACTAGCGGGTACCTCGATGAGCAGTTCTTC. It is translated as CASSPTSGYLDEQFF.

This sequence joins TRBV7-6 and TRBJ2-5, with D perhaps TRBD2 (5 bases). The germline V gene has CDR1 SGHVS and CDR2 FNYEAQ. Between the trimmed V and J ends, which lost 5 bases and 4 bases, there was a span of 8 bases. The CDR3 sequence is 12 residues long. For the CDR3, the DNA is TGTGCCAGCAGCCGCGCGGGAGAGACCCAGTACTTC. It encodes CASSRAGETQYF.

This chain connects TRBV5-4 to TRBJ2-7; the match to TRBD1 covers 7 bases. Germline trimming cut 0 bases from V and 0 bases from J; bases unmatched to any gene: 3. The germline V gene has CDR1 SGHNT and CDR2 YYREEE (reference sequence). CDR3 length: 15 residues. CDR3 nucleotides: TGTGCCAGCAGCTTGGGGGGACAGATCTCCTACGAGCAGTACTTC. It yields the protein CASSLGGQISYEQYF.

The chain joins TRBV5-1 to TRBJ1-2; no clear D gene. Germline V gene data show CDR1 as SGHRS and CDR2 as YFSETQ. The CDR3 totals 14 residues. Trimming stripped 2 bases from V and 1 base from J, with 9 bases between. CDR3 nucleotides: TGCGCCAGCAGCTTCTCCGGAGTTAACTATGGCTACACCTTC. Protein sequence: CASSFSGVNYGYTF.

This clone has a handful of counts. This chain connects TRBV5-4 to TRBJ1-2; D is unclear. The germline V gene encodes CDR1 SGHNT and CDR2 YYREEE (reference sequence). There are 13 residues in the CDR3. V lost 4 bases, J lost 1 base, and 8 bases lay in between. The CDR3 DNA follows: TGTGCCAGCAGCCGCGGGGATAACTATGGCTACACCTTC. Amino acid sequence: CASSRGDNYGYTF.